This T cell receptor beta chain was retrieved from a study of shared clonotypes between healthy human individuals. Naive-designated CD8 cells lacked CD45RO, were positively enriched for CCR7, and omitted terminally differentiated effector memory CD45RA+ cells. Healthy and HIV-negative, the adult donors had no recent acute infections or vaccinations. Of note for this clone: As yet, its antigen is unknown.

Findings and caveats of the study: Naive subsets usually exceeded memory subsets in estimated richness. Genetic and exposure-history diversity was limited by the small donor number. Incompleteness in sorted-subset sequencing, despite large depth, was shown by rarefaction.

Clones were sequenced by immunoSEQ multiplex PCR, and TCRdb holds only the in-frame ones, with some missing. The sample lists roughly 890,000 clones, more than 85% seen once, with 20% to 30% in the top ten. The TCR was taken from a man aged 25 to 40 in good health. The material sequenced was naive CD8+ T cells sorted from blood.

For the CDR3, the DNA is TGTGCCAGCAGCTTGGGGGCGGGAGGGCCGTATGAGCAGTTCTTC. Its protein product is CASSLGAGGPYEQFF. The chain uses TRBV5-5 and TRBJ2-1; 9 nucleotides line up with TRBD2. Germline V lookup: CDR1 SGHKS, CDR2 YYEKEE (reference sequence). J lost 8 bases, V lost 0 bases, and 6 bases had no gene match. The CDR3 has 15 amino acids. Filled out from reference TRBV5-5 and TRBJ2-1, the complete variable domain reads DAGVTQSPTHLIKTRGQQVTLRCSPISGHKSVSWYQQVLGQGPQFIFQYYEKEERGRGNFPDRFSARQFPNYSSELNVNALLLGDSALYLCASSLGAGGPYEQFFGPGTRLTVL.